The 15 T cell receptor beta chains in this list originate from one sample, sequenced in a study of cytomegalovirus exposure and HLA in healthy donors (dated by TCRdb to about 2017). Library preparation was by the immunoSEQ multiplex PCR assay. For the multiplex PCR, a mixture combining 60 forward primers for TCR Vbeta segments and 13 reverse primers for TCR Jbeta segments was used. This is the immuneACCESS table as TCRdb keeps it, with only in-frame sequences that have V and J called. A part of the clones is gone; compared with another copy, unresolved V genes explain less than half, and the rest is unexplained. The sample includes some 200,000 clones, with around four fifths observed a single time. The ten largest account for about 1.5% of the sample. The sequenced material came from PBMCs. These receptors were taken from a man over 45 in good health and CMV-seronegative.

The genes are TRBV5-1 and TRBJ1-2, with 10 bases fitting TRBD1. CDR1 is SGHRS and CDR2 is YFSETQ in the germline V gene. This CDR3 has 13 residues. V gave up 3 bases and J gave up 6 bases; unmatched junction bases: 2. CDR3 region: CASSWDRGDGYTF. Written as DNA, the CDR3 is TGCGCCAGCAGCTGGGACAGGGGAGATGGCTACACCTTC.

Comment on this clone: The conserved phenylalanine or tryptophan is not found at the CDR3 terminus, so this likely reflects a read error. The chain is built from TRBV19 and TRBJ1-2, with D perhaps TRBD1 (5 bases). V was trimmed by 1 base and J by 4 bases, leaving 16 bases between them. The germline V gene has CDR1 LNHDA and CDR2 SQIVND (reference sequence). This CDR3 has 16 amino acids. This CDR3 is CASSIAPGKGFYGYTL. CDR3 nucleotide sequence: TGTGCCAGTAGTATAGCGCCAGGGAAGGGCTTCTATGGCTACACCCTC.

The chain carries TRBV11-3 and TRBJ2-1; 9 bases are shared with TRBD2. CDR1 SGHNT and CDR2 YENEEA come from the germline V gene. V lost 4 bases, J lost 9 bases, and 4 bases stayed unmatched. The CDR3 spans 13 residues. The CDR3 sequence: CASSWREGGEQFF. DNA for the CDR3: TGTGCCAGCAGCTGGCGGGAGGGCGGTGAGCAGTTCTTC.

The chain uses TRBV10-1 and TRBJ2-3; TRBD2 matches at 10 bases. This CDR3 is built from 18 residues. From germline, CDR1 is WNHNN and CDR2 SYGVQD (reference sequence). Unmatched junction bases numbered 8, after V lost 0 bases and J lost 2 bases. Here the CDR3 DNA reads TGCGCCAGCAGTGAGTCCGGCGTAGCGGGAGGTTCCACAGATACGCAGTATTTT. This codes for CASSESGVAGGSTDTQYF.

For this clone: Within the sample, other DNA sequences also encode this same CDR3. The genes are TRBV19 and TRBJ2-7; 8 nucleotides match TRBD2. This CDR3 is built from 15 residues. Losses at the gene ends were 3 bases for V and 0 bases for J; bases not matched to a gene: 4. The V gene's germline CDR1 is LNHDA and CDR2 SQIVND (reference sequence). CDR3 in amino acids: CASSITSGSSYEQYF. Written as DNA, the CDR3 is TGTGCCAGTAGTATTACGAGCGGGAGCTCCTACGAGCAGTACTTC.

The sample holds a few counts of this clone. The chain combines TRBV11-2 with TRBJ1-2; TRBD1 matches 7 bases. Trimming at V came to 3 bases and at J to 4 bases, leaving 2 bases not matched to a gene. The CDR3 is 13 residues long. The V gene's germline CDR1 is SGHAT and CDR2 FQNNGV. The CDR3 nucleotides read TGTGCCAGCAGCTTGGGGACAGCCTATGGCTACACCTTC. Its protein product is CASSLGTAYGYTF.

CDR3 protein: CASSLASPSNQPQHF. For the CDR3, the DNA is TGTGCCAGCAGCTTAGCGTCCCCGAGCAATCAGCCCCAGCATTTT. The V call is TRBV7-9, the J call TRBJ1-5; D unresolved. This CDR3 contains 15 residues. Deletions cut 0 bases from V and 1 base from J, with 7 bases between. Germline CDR1 and CDR2: SEHNR and FQNEAQ (reference sequence).

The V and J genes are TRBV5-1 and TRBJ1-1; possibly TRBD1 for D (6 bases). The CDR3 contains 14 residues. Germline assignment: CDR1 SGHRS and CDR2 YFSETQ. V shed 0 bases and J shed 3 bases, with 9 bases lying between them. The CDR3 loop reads CASSLDRADTEAFF. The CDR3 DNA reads TGCGCCAGCAGCTTGGACAGGGCGGACACTGAAGCTTTCTTT.

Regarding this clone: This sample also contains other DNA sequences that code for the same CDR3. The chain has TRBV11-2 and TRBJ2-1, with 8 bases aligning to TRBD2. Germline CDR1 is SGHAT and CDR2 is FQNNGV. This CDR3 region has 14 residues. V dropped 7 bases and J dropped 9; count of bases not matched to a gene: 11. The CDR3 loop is CASTLRLAGGEQFF. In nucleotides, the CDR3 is TGTGCCAGCACCTTGAGACTGGCGGGAGGTGAGCAGTTCTTC.

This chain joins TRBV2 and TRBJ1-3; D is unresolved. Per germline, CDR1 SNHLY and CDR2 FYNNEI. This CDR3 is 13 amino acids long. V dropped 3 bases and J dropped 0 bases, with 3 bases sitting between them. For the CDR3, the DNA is TGTGCCAGCAGTGACCGCTCTGGAAACACCATATATTTT. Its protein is CASSDRSGNTIYF. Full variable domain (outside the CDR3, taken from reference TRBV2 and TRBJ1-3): EPEVTQTPSHQVTQMGQEVILRCVPISNHLYFYWYRQILGQKVEFLVSFYNNEISEKSEIFDDQFSVERPDGSNFTLKIRSTKLEDSAMYFCASSDRSGNTIYFGEGSWLTVV.

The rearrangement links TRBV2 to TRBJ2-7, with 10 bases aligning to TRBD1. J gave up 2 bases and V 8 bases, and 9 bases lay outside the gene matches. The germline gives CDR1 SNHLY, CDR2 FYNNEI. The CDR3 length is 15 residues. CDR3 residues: CASRPPGQGTYEQYF. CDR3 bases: TGTGCCAGCCGACCTCCGGGACAGGGGACCTACGAGCAGTACTTC.

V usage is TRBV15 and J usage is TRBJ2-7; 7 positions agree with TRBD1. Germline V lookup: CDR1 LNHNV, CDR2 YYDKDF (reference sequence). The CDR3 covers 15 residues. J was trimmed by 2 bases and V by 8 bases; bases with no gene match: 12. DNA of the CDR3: TGTGCCACCCGAAACACCGGGACAGTCACCTACGAGCAGTACTTC. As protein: CATRNTGTVTYEQYF. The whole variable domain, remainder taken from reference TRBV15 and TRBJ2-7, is DAMVIQNPRYQVTQFGKPVTLSCSQTLNHNVMYWYQQKSSQAPKLLFHYYDKDFNNEADTPDNFQSRRPNTSFCFLDIRSPGLGDTAMYLCATRNTGTVTYEQYFGPGTRLTVT.

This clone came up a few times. CDR3 bases: TGTGCCAGCAGTGATGAGAACCCGATCGGTCCCTATTCACCCCTCCACTTT. This codes for CASSDENPIGPYSPLHF. This chain connects TRBV2 to TRBJ1-6; no definite D call. The germline V gene has CDR1 SNHLY and CDR2 FYNNEI. The CDR3 runs 17 residues. Trimming cost V 3 bases and J 8 bases, with 20 bases left between them.

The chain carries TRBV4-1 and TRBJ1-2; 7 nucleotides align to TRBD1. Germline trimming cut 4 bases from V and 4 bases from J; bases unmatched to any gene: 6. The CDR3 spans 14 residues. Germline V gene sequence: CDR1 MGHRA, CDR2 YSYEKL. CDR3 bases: TGCGCCAGCAGCCCCAGGGGGTGGAGCTATGGCTACACCTTC. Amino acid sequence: CASSPRGWSYGYTF.

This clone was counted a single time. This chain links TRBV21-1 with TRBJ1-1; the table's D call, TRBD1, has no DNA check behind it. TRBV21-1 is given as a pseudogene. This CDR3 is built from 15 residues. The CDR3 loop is CASSKTGTQNTEAFF. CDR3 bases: TGTGCCAGCAGCAAAACAGGGACACAGAACACTGAAGCTTTCTTT.